The source of this TCR beta chain is a study of cytomegalovirus exposure and HLA in healthy donors (dated by TCRdb to 2016 to 2017). General notes on the study: An earlier analysis of some 500 of the donors reported 250 to 300 Gb of sequence data and roughly 100 million unique TCR beta sequences from approximately 180 million T cells. Approximately 330 gigabases of sequencing data and about 92 million unique TCR sequences made up an early release that covered under 750 HLA-typed donors. The genetic ancestry cluster associated with self-reported Caucasian donors included 65% to 90% of the roughly 400 genotyped donors. The study was designed to test whether signatures of past pathogen exposure could be identified by cataloging public T cell receptors. The study profiled the T cell repertoires of under 700 subjects by immunosequencing and related them to cytomegalovirus serostatus. Along with the 666-subject first cohort, a separate validation cohort of more than 90 different subjects was used. To predict cytomegalovirus infection status, the study combined high-throughput TCR immunosequencing, statistical association of individual TCRs with disease status, and machine learning. In a later analysis, previously published TCR beta repertoires from 500 to 750 donors were re-analyzed and high-resolution HLA genotyping was added so that TCR occurrence patterns could be studied. Rather than using new phenotypic data, the later analysis identified candidate immune exposures from TCR beta sequences and from how often those sequences occurred across donors. An earlier analysis of 587 of the donors applied high-throughput TCR beta sequencing to assess whether each TCR beta V gene segment acted as functional or pseudogenic. Donor age, sex, ethnicity and CMV serostatus were collected together with the repertoire data. A later genetic analysis took genome-wide SNP genotypes for about 65% of the roughly 670 donors and used that subset as a discovery cohort. All discovery cohort repertoires had been generated using a single sequencing platform. Both class I and class II loci were covered by HLA typing, at four-digit resolution. The number of typed donors differed by locus: about 629-630 for A, B, C, DRB1 and DQB1; 522 for DQA1; roughly 600 for DPA1; and 450 to 480 for DPB1. A handful of DR-DQ haplotypes were handled as single units for association and clustering because linkage in the cohort was strong. Among some 410 genotyped donors of the cohort, an average of about 220,000 unique TCR beta nucleotide sequences was sequenced per donor, of which 15% to 20% were non-productive. Here is what the overall study found, with its caveats: Because counts were too low, around 17 rarely observed V segments, including chromosome 9 orphons, were left out of the earlier analysis of 587 of the donors. A few of the identified cytomegalovirus-associated TCR beta chains were confirmed in vitro to be specific for cytomegalovirus antigens. A cluster of highly shared sequence variants was judged likely to represent a technical artifact of the sequencing pipeline. Across donors, most TCR sequences were observed very rarely, whereas some public TCRs were present in many individuals. HLA typing was unavailable for some donors at each locus, so association tests used only the typed subset. Presence/absence analyses assumed roughly uniform sequencing depth across donors, an assumption that may not hold. The authors suggested that the approach could potentially be generalized to other disease states and immunological phenotypes. Linkage disequilibrium might explain the correlated functional status among segregating V segments, but an unknown experimental factor could not be ruled out. CMV serostatus was the only immune exposure information available for the cohort. A later analysis reported that several top co-occurrence clusters appeared linked to parvovirus B19, influenza, CMV and Epstein-Barr virus. A further reported finding was that TCR beta sequences accurately predicted the HLA-A and HLA-B alleles for most subjects in the first cohort. The cohort was sequenced for TCR beta chains only, and without alpha or paired-chain data the features that could be detected were limited. The study listed approximately 150 TCR beta chains as associated with cytomegalovirus. A later genetic analysis reported fewer N-insertions in productive TCRs among donors in an Asian-associated ancestry cluster than the 666-donor mean. Assigning TCR associations to individual alleles was difficult when HLA alleles, especially DR and DQ, strongly co-occurred. Some IMGT-functional V segments, including TRBV6-2 and TRBV6-3, could not be distinguished by the 87-base-pair reads and were therefore excluded. In a later genetic analysis, a missense DCLRE1C variant was associated with V-gene and J-gene trimming of TCR beta chains, and the association was replicated in an independent cohort. Specific HLA alleles were associated with 16,951 TCR beta sequences at a false discovery rate of 0.05 in a later analysis. A later analysis found that most CMV-associated TCR beta chains appeared HLA-restricted, with HLA associations seemingly driven largely by CMV exposure. The classifier was reported to diagnose cytomegalovirus status with high specificity and sensitivity in both the original cohort and the validation cohort. A later analysis found that HLA-associated TCR beta chains were more clonally expanded and had lower generation probabilities than equally common non-associated chains. In an earlier analysis of some 640 of the donors, most TCR beta V segments were observed in productive rearrangements about 90% or about 30% of the time, broadly matching IMGT annotations. In a later analysis, the rate of TCR association differed among HLA loci, with DRB1 alleles having the most associated TCRs and HLA-C alleles having the fewest.

The CDR3 has 16 amino acids, counting the end cysteine and phenylalanine. Of all the DNA, just the CDR3 is kept, 48 bases in frame from base 1. At the junction V is shortened by 2 bases and J by 3 bases, with 15 bases in between. Based on the germline V gene (reference sequence), the CDR1 and CDR2 sequences are SGHNT and YYREEE. Libraries came from the immunoSEQ multiplex PCR assay. For the multiplex PCR, a mixture combining 60 forward primers for TCR Vbeta segments and 13 reverse primers for TCR Jbeta segments was used. The CDR3 region of rearranged TCR beta genes was amplified from genomic DNA by a multiplex PCR assay. Amplified TCR beta libraries were sequenced as 87-base-pair reads on the Illumina HiSeq System. On the study's bioinformatics: Across the 600 to 700 repertoires, a later analysis counted tens of millions of unique TCR beta chains, roughly 11 million of which were shared by at least two donors. To remove PCR and sequencing errors, raw reads were error-corrected and collapsed into unique sequences using a nearest-neighbor algorithm that merged closely related sequences. CDR3 sequences were aligned to IMGT reference sequences to assign V, D and J gene segments. For a sequence to be retained, at least a six-nucleotide match to both a V gene segment and a J gene segment was required. A rearrangement counted as productive if the CDR3 had no stop codons and remained in frame with V and J, and every other rearrangement counted as non-productive. Following IMGT convention, CDR3 was defined as the stretch from the second conserved V-encoded cysteine to the conserved J-encoded phenylalanine. The earlier analysis of about 530 of the donors excluded any sequence lacking an unambiguous match to a single V gene segment. In an earlier analysis of approximately 500 of the donors, a V segment was called functional when productive rearrangements were above 56.7%, and segregating when the standard deviation between donors exceeded 5%. A statistical classification framework was built for diagnosing cytomegalovirus status from the catalog of TCR beta chain sequences. In a later analysis, TCR nucleotide sequences were compared against IMGT/GENE-DB human TR gene sequences so that V and J genes could be assigned. A later analysis assigned CDR3 sequences and most-parsimonious VDJ recombination scenarios with the TCRdist pipeline. A later analysis defined each TCR beta chain by its CDR3 amino acid sequence plus V-gene family, and excluded reads lacking a unique V-gene family. A later analysis removed 550 to 650 highly shared, low-generation-probability nucleotide sequences to deal with suspected cross-contamination and a sequencing artifact. For each public chain, a later analysis derived a clonal expansion index from normalized ranks of inferred template counts within each repertoire. In a later analysis, generation probabilities were computed with a VDJ recombination model fitted to out-of-frame rearrangements, and the resulting probabilities were checked against IGoR. A later analysis scored TCR-TCR, TCR-HLA and TCR-CMV co-occurrence with hypergeometric tests, applying a repertoire-size bias correction to TCR pairs. To estimate false discovery rates, a later analysis permuted the HLA or CMV assignments 20 times. In a later analysis, co-occurring TCRs were grouped using DBSCAN, and TCRdist sequence similarity was added for clustering within HLA-allele-positive subsets. For co-occurrence clustering, repertoires with fewer than 30,000 or more than 120,000 public chains were excluded, along with four or five repertoires with anomalous nucleotide sharing. This is the immuneACCESS table as TCRdb keeps it, with only in-frame sequences that have V and J called. A part of the clones is gone; compared with another copy, unresolved V genes explain less than half, and the rest is unexplained. The V and J calls and clone size are taken from that table; D and trimming were inferred from the DNA. The sample has 90,000 to 120,000 clones on record, 65% to 85% of them singletons. The ten top clones hold approximately 2.2% of the sample.

The cohort consisted of fewer than 700 healthy bone marrow donors. Cohort members were all nominally healthy when sampled, although unrecorded immune exposures were likely present. The donor tested CMV seronegative, placing the donor among the roughly 340 seronegative members of the cohort. A peripheral blood sample was collected from each donor, and TCR beta sequencing was performed on peripheral blood mononuclear cells. The Qiagen DNeasy Blood Extraction Kit was used to extract genomic DNA from the blood cell samples. In the case of this clone: The antigen this receptor binds is unknown. Base qualities are not recorded, but no much larger clone differs from it by a single base.

The sequence came from a young man in good health and CMV-seronegative. The sample consisted of PBMCs. The sequence is built from TRBV5-4 and TRBJ2-1; TRBD2 is perhaps the D gene, given 6 matching bases. The sequenced DNA: TGTGCCAGCAGCTTAAAACGGGAGACTGACTACAATGAGCAGTTCTTC. Its translation is CASSLKRETDYNEQFF.